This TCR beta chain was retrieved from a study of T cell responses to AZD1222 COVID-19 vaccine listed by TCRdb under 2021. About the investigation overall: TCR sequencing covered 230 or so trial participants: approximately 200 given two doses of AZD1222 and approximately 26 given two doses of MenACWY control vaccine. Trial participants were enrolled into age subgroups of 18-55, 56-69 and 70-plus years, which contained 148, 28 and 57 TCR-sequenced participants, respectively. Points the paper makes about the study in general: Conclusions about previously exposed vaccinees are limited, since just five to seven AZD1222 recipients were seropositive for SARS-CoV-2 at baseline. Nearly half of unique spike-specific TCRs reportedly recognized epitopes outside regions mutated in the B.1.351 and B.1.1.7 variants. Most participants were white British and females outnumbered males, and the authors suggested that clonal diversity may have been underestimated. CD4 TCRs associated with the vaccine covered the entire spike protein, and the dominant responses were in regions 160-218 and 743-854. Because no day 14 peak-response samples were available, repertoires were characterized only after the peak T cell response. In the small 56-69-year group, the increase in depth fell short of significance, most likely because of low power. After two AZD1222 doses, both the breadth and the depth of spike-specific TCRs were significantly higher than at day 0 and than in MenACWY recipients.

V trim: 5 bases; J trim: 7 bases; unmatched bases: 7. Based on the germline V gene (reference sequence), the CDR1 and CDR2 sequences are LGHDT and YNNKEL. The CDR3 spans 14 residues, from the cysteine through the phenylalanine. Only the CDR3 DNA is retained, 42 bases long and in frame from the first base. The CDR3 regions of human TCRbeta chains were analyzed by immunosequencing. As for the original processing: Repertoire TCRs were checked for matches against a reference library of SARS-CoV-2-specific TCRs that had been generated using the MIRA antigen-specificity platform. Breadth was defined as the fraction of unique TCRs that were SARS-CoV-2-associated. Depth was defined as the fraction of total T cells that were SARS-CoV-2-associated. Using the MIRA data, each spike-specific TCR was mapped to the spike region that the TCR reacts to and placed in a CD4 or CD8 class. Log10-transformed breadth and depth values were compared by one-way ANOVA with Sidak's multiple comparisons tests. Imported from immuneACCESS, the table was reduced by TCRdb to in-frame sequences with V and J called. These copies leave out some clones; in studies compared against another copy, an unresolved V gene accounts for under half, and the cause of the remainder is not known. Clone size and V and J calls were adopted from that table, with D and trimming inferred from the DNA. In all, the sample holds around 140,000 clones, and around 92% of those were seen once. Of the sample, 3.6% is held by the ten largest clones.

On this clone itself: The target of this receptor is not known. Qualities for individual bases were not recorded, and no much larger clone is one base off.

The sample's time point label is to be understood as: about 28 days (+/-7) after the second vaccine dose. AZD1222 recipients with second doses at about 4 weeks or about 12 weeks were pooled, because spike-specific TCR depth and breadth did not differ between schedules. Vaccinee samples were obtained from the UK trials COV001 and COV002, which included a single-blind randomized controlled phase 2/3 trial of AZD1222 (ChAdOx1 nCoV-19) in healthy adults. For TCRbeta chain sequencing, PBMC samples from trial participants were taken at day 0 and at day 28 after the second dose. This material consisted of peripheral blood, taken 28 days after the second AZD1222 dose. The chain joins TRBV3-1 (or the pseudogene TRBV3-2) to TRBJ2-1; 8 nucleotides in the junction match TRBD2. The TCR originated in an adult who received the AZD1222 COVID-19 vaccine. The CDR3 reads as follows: CASSISGNSNEQFF. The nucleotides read TGTGCCAGCAGCATTAGCGGGAACAGTAATGAGCAGTTCTTC.